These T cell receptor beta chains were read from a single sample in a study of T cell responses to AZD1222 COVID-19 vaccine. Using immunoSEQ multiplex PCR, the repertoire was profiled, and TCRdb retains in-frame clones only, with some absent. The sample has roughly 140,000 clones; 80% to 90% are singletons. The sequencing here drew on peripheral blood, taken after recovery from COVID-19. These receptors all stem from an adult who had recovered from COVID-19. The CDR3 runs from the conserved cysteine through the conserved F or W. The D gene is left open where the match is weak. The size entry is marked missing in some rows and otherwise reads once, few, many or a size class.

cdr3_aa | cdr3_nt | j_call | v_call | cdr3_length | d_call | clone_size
CASSLGGDPRGYTF | TGTGCCAGCAGCTTGGGCGGGGACCCCAGAGGCTACACCTTC | TRBJ1-2 | TRBV5-4 | 14 | NA | NA
CASSWIQRNEKLFF | TGTGCCAGCAGTTGGATACAGCGTAATGAAAAACTGTTTTTT | TRBJ1-4 | TRBV28 | 14 | NA | NA
CASSLAPNEKLFF | TGCGCCAGCAGCTTGGCCCCTAATGAAAAACTGTTTTTT | TRBJ1-4 | TRBV5-1 | 13 | NA | once
CASSLHGGEAYGYTF | TGTGCCAGCAGCCTACATGGGGGGGAGGCCTATGGCTACACCTTC | TRBJ1-2 | TRBV5-6 | 15 | NA | NA
CASSEVDRVSGYTF | TGTGCCAGCAGCGAGGTCGACAGGGTCAGTGGCTACACCTTC | TRBJ1-2 | TRBV5-6 | 14 | TRBD1 | NA
CASSSREDPKQYF | TGTGCCAGCAGCAGCCGGGAGGACCCCAAGCAGTACTTC | TRBJ2-7 | TRBV7-6 | 13 | TRBD2 | NA
CASSFGRGSGANVLTF | TGTGCCAGCAGCTTTGGGAGGGGGTCTGGGGCCAACGTCCTGACTTTC | TRBJ2-6 | TRBV5-8 | 16 | NA | NA
CASSAGQLNTEAFF | TGTGCCAGCAGCGCCGGACAGCTTAACACTGAAGCTTTCTTT | TRBJ1-1 | TRBV28 | 14 | NA | NA
CASSPGGDTQYF | TGTGCCAGCTCACCAGGGGGTGATACGCAGTATTTT | TRBJ2-3 | TRBV18 | 12 | NA | few
CASSLRGAVYSSDTQYF | TGTGCCAGCAGCCTACGAGGGGCGGTATATAGCTCAGATACGCAGTATTTT | TRBJ2-3 | TRBV5-6 | 17 | NA | NA
CASAPWDGIYTF | TGTGCCAGCGCGCCTTGGGACGGAATCTACACCTTC | TRBJ1-2 | TRBV19 | 12 | NA | NA
CASSEKSLNSPLHF | TGTGCCAGCAGTGAAAAAAGCCTGAATTCACCCCTCCACTTT | TRBJ1-6 | TRBV2 | 14 | NA | NA
CASRREGQVSYEQYF | TGCGCCAGCAGACGGGAGGGCCAGGTCTCCTACGAGCAGTACTTC | TRBJ2-7 | TRBV5-1 | 15 | TRBD2 | NA
CASSEAGWPGELFF | TGTGCCAGCAGTGAAGCGGGGTGGCCCGGGGAGCTGTTTTTT | TRBJ2-2 | TRBV2 | 14 | NA | NA
CASSNQGSEAFF | TGTGCCAGCTCAAATCAGGGTTCTGAAGCTTTCTTT | TRBJ1-1 | TRBV18 | 12 | NA | NA
CASSSDRLPYEQYF | TGTGCCAGCAGTTCCGACAGGCTACCCTACGAGCAGTACTTC | TRBJ2-7 | TRBV5-6 | 14 | NA | once
CATADRARSSYEQYF | TGTGCCACCGCAGACCGGGCGAGGAGCTCCTACGAGCAGTACTTC | TRBJ2-7 | TRBV15 | 15 | NA | NA
CASSRYGSGGYEQYF | TGTGCCAGCAGCAGGTACGGGAGCGGCGGTTACGAGCAGTACTTC | TRBJ2-7 | TRBV9 | 15 | NA | NA
CASSWETSGSGSYEQYF | TGTGCCAGCAGTTGGGAGACTAGCGGGAGTGGCTCCTACGAGCAGTACTTC | TRBJ2-7 | TRBV6-2/TRBV6-3 | 17 | TRBD2 | NA
CASSLTGGGEKLFF | TGTGCCAGCAGCTTGACAGGGGGTGGGGAAAAACTGTTTTTT | TRBJ1-4 | TRBV7-6 | 14 | TRBD1 | NA
CASREAGTSWEQYF | TGTGCCAGCCGGGAGGCAGGGACCTCTTGGGAGCAGTACTTC | TRBJ2-7 | TRBV28 | 14 | TRBD2 | NA
CASSLLKGNSPLHF | TGTGCCAGCAGTTTGCTAAAGGGGAATTCACCCCTCCACTTT | TRBJ1-6 | TRBV3-1/TRBV3-2 | 14 | NA | NA
CASRRQGTEAFF | TGTGCCAGTAGAAGACAGGGCACTGAAGCTTTCTTT | TRBJ1-1 | TRBV19 | 12 | TRBD1 | NA